Following are 23 T cell receptor beta chains from one sample sequenced in a study of shared clonotypes between healthy human individuals. Only in-frame clones appear in the TCRdb table, and some are missing; sequencing was by immunoSEQ multiplex PCR. Counted here are some 2.4 million clones, 93% occurring once; the ten biggest clones make up approximately 0.35%. Sequenced input: naive CD4+ T cells from PBMCs. Subset of the sample: CD45RA+ positively selected. The receptors originated from a man aged 18 to 29 in good health. Some clones in this sample may be carry-over from other donors' samples.

This clone has a single count. J is TRBJ2-2 and V is TRBV18, with D unresolved. V shed 3 bases and J shed 6 bases, with 8 bases lying between them. This CDR3 contains 13 residues. Germline V gene data show CDR1 as KGHSH and CDR2 as LQKENI. The CDR3 sequence is CASSPRTAGELFF. The CDR3 DNA is TGTGCCAGCTCACCCCGGACGGCCGGGGAGCTGTTTTTT.

V is TRBV19 and J is TRBJ2-7; 10 nucleotides line up with TRBD1. With V trimmed by 4 bases and J by 0 bases, 9 bases remained unmatched. This CDR3 region has 17 residues. CDR1 LNHDA and CDR2 SQIVND come from the germline V gene (reference sequence). CDR3 coding DNA: TGTGCCAGTAGTAAGGGACAGGGGAGGGCCTACTCCTACGAGCAGTACTTC. This gives the protein CASSKGQGRAYSYEQYF.

The chain uses TRBV14 and TRBJ1-2; D remains unclear. The CDR3 contains 15 residues. Germline CDR1 SGHDN, CDR2 FVKESK. Between the trimmed V and J ends, which lost 2 bases and 0 bases, there was a span of 10 bases. The DNA of the CDR3 is TGTGCCAGCAGCCAATACGGGGTAGCTAACTATGGCTACACCTTC. Translation: CASSQYGVANYGYTF.

V usage is TRBV27 and J usage is TRBJ2-1; 7 nucleotides agree with TRBD2. V dropped 5 bases and J dropped 4; count of bases not matched to a gene: 17. Germline CDR1 MNHEY, CDR2 SMNVEV (reference sequence). The CDR3 runs 18 residues. Written as DNA, the CDR3 is TGTGCCAGCAGTCCATTTAATAGCGGGTCCGCTTTATACAATGAGCAGTTCTTC. It is translated as CASSPFNSGSALYNEQFF.

This chain connects TRBV10-3 to TRBJ2-2; D perhaps matches TRBD2 (5 bases). The CDR3 spans 15 residues. Germline V gene sequence: CDR1 ENHRY, CDR2 SYGVKD. The V and J ends lost 3 bases and 5 bases respectively, with 13 bases between them. The DNA of the CDR3 is TGTGCCATCAGTGACGGGGTCGAGGGAACCGGGGAGCTGTTTTTT. It translates to CAISDGVEGTGELFF.

Remarks on this clone: Within the sample, other DNA sequences also encode this same CDR3. V usage is TRBV19 and J usage is TRBJ1-2; 9 bases are shared with TRBD1. V shed 2 bases, J shed 2 bases, and the junction held 6 bases outside the gene matches. Germline CDR1 and CDR2: LNHDA and SQIVND (reference sequence). The CDR3 is 16 amino acids. The CDR3 loop reads CASSILGQGPNYGYTF. The CDR3 coding sequence is TGTGCCAGTAGTATACTTGGACAGGGGCCAAACTATGGCTACACCTTC.

The chain recombines TRBV30 with TRBJ2-1, with 8 positions matching TRBD2. The germline V gene encodes CDR1 GTSNPN and CDR2 SVGIG (reference sequence). This CDR3 contains 17 residues. J was trimmed by 0 bases and V by 3 bases; bases with no gene match: 10. The CDR3 region has the DNA TGTGCCTGGAGCGGGAGGGGTAGCGGAGACTCCTACAATGAGCAGTTCTTC. Translation gives CAWSGRGSGDSYNEQFF.

Remarks on this clone: Other DNA variants within this sample encode the same CDR3. The rearrangement links TRBV6-1 to TRBJ2-7; 10 bases agree with TRBD1. The CDR3 is made up of 14 amino acids. J was trimmed by 1 base and V by 5 bases; bases with no gene match: 2. Germline V gene sequence: CDR1 MNHNS, CDR2 SASEGT. The CDR3 here is CASSRDRGSYEQYF. Written as DNA, the CDR3 is TGTGCCAGCAGTCGGGACAGGGGTTCCTACGAGCAGTACTTC.

This chain uses TRBV6-5 with TRBJ2-7, with D perhaps matching TRBD1 (6 bases). Germline lookup yields CDR1 MNHEY and CDR2 SVGAGI. V lost 6 bases to trimming and J lost 2 bases, with 14 bases between them. The CDR3 has 14 amino acids. The CDR3 loop reads CASSLGGLPYEQYF. As DNA, the CDR3 is TGTGCCAGCAGCCTAGGGGGTCTTCCCTACGAGCAGTACTTC.

The chain has TRBV7-8 and TRBJ2-1, with 13 nucleotides matching TRBD2. Germline CDR1 is SGHVS and CDR2 is FQNEAQ. The CDR3 extends over 15 amino acids. Germline trimming cut 3 bases from V and 7 bases from J; bases unmatched to any gene: 3. The CDR3 nucleotides read TGTGCCAGCAGCTTCACTAGCGGGAGGGGGAATGAGCAGTTCTTC. This encodes CASSFTSGRGNEQFF.

A note on this clone: Other DNA sequences in this sample translate to the same CDR3. The V call is TRBV18, the J call TRBJ2-7, with a tentative D call TRBD2 (5 bases). The V gene lost 3 bases and the J gene lost 7 bases, with 16 bases spanning the gap. CDR1 and CDR2 from the germline V gene are KGHSH and LQKENI. The CDR3 length is 14 residues. CDR3 coding DNA: TGTGCCAGCTCACCCCCCACCGGGCCGGGAGAGCAGTACTTC. Residues: CASSPPTGPGEQYF.

This rearrangement joins TRBV25-1 to TRBJ1-2; D unclear. CDR3 length equals 13 residues. V lost 4 bases to trimming and J lost 6 bases, with 12 bases between them. CDR1 is MGHDK, CDR2 SYGVNS, per germline. CDR3 DNA: TGTGCCAGCAGTGTAACGGGTTTGAATGGCTACACCTTC. Translation gives CASSVTGLNGYTF.

This rearrangement joins TRBV11-2 to TRBJ2-5, with D unresolved. This CDR3 has 14 amino acids. Between the trimmed V and J ends, which lost 5 bases and 4 bases, there was a span of 14 bases. Per germline, CDR1 SGHAT and CDR2 FQNNGV. The DNA of the CDR3 is TGTGCCAGCAGCCCGCCGTCCCACGGAGAGACCCAGTACTTC. Translating gives CASSPPSHGETQYF.

The J gene is TRBJ1-2, the V gene TRBV28; D not resolved. Between the trimmed V and J ends, which lost 7 bases and 0 bases, there was a span of 9 bases. Germline V lookup: CDR1 MDHEN, CDR2 SYDVKM. This CDR3 is 13 amino acids long. CDR3 sequence reads: CASNSASNYGYTF. The CDR3 nucleotides read TGTGCCAGCAACAGCGCCTCTAACTATGGCTACACCTTC.

This rearrangement joins TRBV6-9 to TRBJ2-3, with 8 nucleotides matching TRBD2. V lost 7 bases, J lost 1 base, and 4 bases stayed unmatched. Per germline, CDR1 MNHGY and CDR2 SVAAGI. CDR3 length: 14 residues. The CDR3 DNA sequence: TGTGCCAGCATTCTAGCGGGTCGCACAGATACGCAGTATTTT. Translating gives CASILAGRTDTQYF.

In its sample, this clone was seen once. The chain joins TRBV5-4 to TRBJ2-3; D gene uncertain. CDR1 and CDR2 from the germline V gene are SGHNT and YYREEE (reference sequence). V lost 0 bases and J lost 2, with 7 bases in between. This CDR3 contains 14 residues. CDR3 region: CASSLVSATDTQYF. The DNA for the CDR3 is TGTGCCAGCAGCTTGGTATCGGCCACAGATACGCAGTATTTT.

J is TRBJ2-1 and V is TRBV7-3, with TRBD2 as a possible D gene (5 bases). Germline V CDR1 and CDR2: SGHTA, FQGTGA. The CDR3 covers 17 residues. V lost 0 bases to trimming and J lost 6 bases, with 18 bases between them. For the CDR3, the DNA is TGTGCCAGCAGCTTAACGCCTCAGGACTGGGGTGGCAATGAGCAGTTCTTC. Encoded protein: CASSLTPQDWGGNEQFF.

The chain joins TRBV7-2 to TRBJ2-7; D might be TRBD2 (6 bases). V lost 5 bases, J lost 4 bases, and 12 bases lay in between. The CDR3 covers 13 residues. The germline V gene encodes CDR1 SGHTA and CDR2 FQGNSA. Here the CDR3 reads CASSPKAGYEQYF. DNA for the CDR3: TGTGCCAGCAGCCCCAAAGCGGGTTACGAGCAGTACTTC.

V and J are TRBV5-1 and TRBJ2-1; 8 bases match TRBD1. Germline V CDR1 and CDR2: SGHRS, YFSETQ. The CDR3 consists of 16 residues. The J segment lost 4 bases and the V segment lost 3 bases, leaving 9 bases of the junction unmatched. In DNA form, the CDR3 reads TGCGCCAGCAGCTCTCAGACAGGGGCGCTGTACAATGAGCAGTTCTTC. It specifies CASSSQTGALYNEQFF. Combining the CDR3 with reference TRBV5-1 and TRBJ2-1 gives the whole variable domain KAGVTQTPRYLIKTRGQQVTLSCSPISGHRSVSWYQQTPGQGLQFLFEYFSETQRNKGNFPGRFSGRQFSNSRSEMNVSTLELGDSALYLCASSSQTGALYNEQFFGPGTRLTVL.

To note about this clone: The same CDR3 is also encoded by other DNA sequences in this sample. The chain has TRBV28 and TRBJ1-5; D call uncertain. Trimming pared 5 bases from V and 4 bases from J, leaving 6 bases between. Germline assignment: CDR1 MDHEN and CDR2 SYDVKM. The CDR3 covers 12 residues. This CDR3 reads CASSLTNQPQHF. In DNA form, the CDR3 reads TGTGCCAGCAGTCTAACGAATCAGCCCCAGCATTTT.

This chain connects TRBV5-1 to TRBJ2-5; TRBD2 might be the D (6 bases). The CDR3 has 14 residues. Germline-derived CDR1 and CDR2 are SGHRS and YFSETQ. V was cut by 1 base and J by 0 bases, with 7 bases left in between. CDR3 residues: CASSLWDYQETQYF. CDR3 coding DNA: TGCGCCAGCAGCTTGTGGGACTACCAAGAGACCCAGTACTTC.

The gene calls are TRBV28 and TRBJ1-2; TRBD1 agrees at 10 bases. J lost 8 bases, V lost 8 bases, and 8 bases had no gene match. The CDR3 consists of 13 residues. The V gene's germline CDR1 is MDHEN and CDR2 SYDVKM. The CDR3 nucleotides read TGTGCCAGCGAACCGGGACAGGGGTACGGCTACACCTTC. Amino acids: CASEPGQGYGYTF.

The CDR3, as DNA: TGTGCCAGCACCCTTGGGCGGACTTCAGATACGCAGTATTTT. This translates into CASTLGRTSDTQYF. This sequence joins TRBV7-3 and TRBJ2-3, with D perhaps TRBD2 (5 bases). This CDR3 has 14 amino acids. V gave up 7 bases and J gave up 4 bases, with 15 bases separating them. Per germline, CDR1 SGHTA and CDR2 FQGTGA.